The 9 T cell receptor beta chains in this list originate from one sample, sequenced in a study of blood T cell repertoires in COVID-19. Profiling relied on immunoSEQ multiplex PCR, and the TCRdb table lists in-frame clones only, not all of them. This sample has 70,000 to 75,000 clones; 70% to 85% occur once, and the top ten carry roughly 27%. Sequencing input: peripheral blood. These receptors were obtained from a man between 70 and 80 years old with acute or convalescent COVID-19.

The chain is built from TRBV12-5 and TRBJ2-3; perhaps TRBD1 as D (5 bases). CDR1 LGHNT and CDR2 FRNRAP come from the germline V gene. The CDR3 extends over 13 amino acids. V lost 6 bases, J lost 3 bases, and 10 bases lay in between. The CDR3 loop reads CASGRQITDTQYF. In nucleotides, the CDR3 is TGTGCTAGTGGGCGACAGATAACAGATACGCAGTATTTT.

The chain is built from TRBV28 and TRBJ1-1, with TRBD1 matching over 7 bases. The CDR3 is made up of 17 amino acids. V lost 6 bases and J lost 0; bases outside the gene matches: 13. CDR1 is MDHEN, CDR2 SYDVKM, per germline. This CDR3 reads CASSFWDSNLMNTEAFF. The CDR3 DNA reads as TGTGCCAGCAGCTTCTGGGACAGCAATCTTATGAACACTGAAGCTTTCTTT.

CDR3 nucleotide sequence: TGTGCCAGTGGGCTAAGCGGGAGGGCCTCCGAGCAGTACTTC. It codes for CASGLSGRASEQYF. The chain recombines TRBV19 with TRBJ2-7; 10 bases map to TRBD2. V shed 8 bases, J shed 6 bases, and the junction held 10 bases outside the gene matches. This CDR3 region has 14 residues. Germline CDR1 and CDR2: LNHDA and SQIVND (reference sequence).

This chain connects TRBV18 to TRBJ2-7, with 9 bases matching TRBD1. CDR1 is KGHSH and CDR2 is LQKENI in the germline V gene. The ends lost 4 bases at V and 5 bases at J; junction bases unmatched: 9. The CDR3 runs 15 residues. CDR3 DNA: TGTGCCAGCTCACGGGAGACAGGGGGGAACGACGAGCAGTACTTC. It yields the protein CASSRETGGNDEQYF.

The chain employs TRBV5-1 and TRBJ2-2, with D tentatively TRBD1 (5 bases). This CDR3 region has 17 residues. V lost 0 bases, J lost 0 bases, and 12 bases lay in between. Germline lookup yields CDR1 SGHRS and CDR2 YFSETQ. In DNA form, the CDR3 reads TGCGCCAGCAGCTTGGCCGGGTCCAGGGCGAACACCGGGGAGCTGTTTTTT. This translates into CASSLAGSRANTGELFF.

CDR3 in amino acids: CASSITGYGYTF. The CDR3 region has the DNA TGTGCCAGTAGTATAACAGGGTATGGCTACACCTTC. The chain combines TRBV19 with TRBJ1-2; the D gene is possibly TRBD1 (6 bases). The germline V gene has CDR1 LNHDA and CDR2 SQIVND (reference sequence). This CDR3 comprises 12 residues. V was trimmed by 2 bases and J by 5 bases, leaving 6 bases between them.

V usage is TRBV28 and J usage is TRBJ2-7, with 14 nucleotides matching TRBD2. Germline CDR1 and CDR2: MDHEN and SYDVKM. This CDR3 is built from 17 residues. Trimming cost V 6 bases and J 4 bases; bases outside gene matches: 11. The CDR3 region is CASRNRGLAGAGYEQYF. The CDR3 bases are TGTGCCAGCAGGAATCGGGGACTAGCGGGAGCTGGATACGAGCAGTACTTC.

This clone occurred a few times. This chain joins TRBV3-1 (or the pseudogene TRBV3-2) and TRBJ1-2, with 9 positions matching TRBD1. V shed 1 base, J shed 6 bases, and the junction held 3 bases outside the gene matches. The CDR3 is 14 amino acids. Germline CDR1 and CDR2: LGHDT and YNNKEL (reference sequence). The CDR3 region has the DNA TGTGCCAGCAGCCAAGGGACAGGGGCTAATGGCTACACCTTC. Amino acids: CASSQGTGANGYTF.

The V call is TRBV6-5, the J call TRBJ2-7, with TRBD1 matching 8 bases. In germline, CDR1 is MNHEY, CDR2 SVGAGI. The ends lost 5 bases at V and 3 bases at J; junction bases unmatched: 6. This CDR3 region has 14 residues. The CDR3 here is CASSQQGGNYEQYF. CDR3 nucleotides: TGTGCCAGCAGTCAACAGGGGGGTAACTACGAGCAGTACTTC.